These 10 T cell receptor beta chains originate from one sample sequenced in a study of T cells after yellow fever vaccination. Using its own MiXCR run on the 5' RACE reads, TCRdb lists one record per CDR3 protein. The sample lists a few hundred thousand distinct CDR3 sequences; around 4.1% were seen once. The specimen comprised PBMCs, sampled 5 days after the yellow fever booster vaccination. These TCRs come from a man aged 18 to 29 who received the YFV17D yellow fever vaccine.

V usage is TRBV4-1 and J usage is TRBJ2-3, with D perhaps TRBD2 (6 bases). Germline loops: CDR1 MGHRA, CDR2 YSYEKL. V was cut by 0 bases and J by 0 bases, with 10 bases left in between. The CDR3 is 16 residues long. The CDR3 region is CASSQDSGASTDTQYF. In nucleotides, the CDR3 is TGCGCCAGCAGCCAAGATAGCGGAGCTAGCACAGATACGCAGTATTTT.

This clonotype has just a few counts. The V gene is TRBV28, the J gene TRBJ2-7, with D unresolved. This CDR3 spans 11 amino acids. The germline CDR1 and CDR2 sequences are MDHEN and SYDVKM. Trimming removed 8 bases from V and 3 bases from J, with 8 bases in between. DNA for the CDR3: TGTGCCAGCCGATTCCACTACGAGCAGTACTTC. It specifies CASRFHYEQYF. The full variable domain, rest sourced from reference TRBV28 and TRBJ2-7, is DVKVTQSSRYLVKRTGEKVFLECVQDMDHENMFWYRQDPGLGLRLIYFSYDVKMKEKGDIPEGYSVSREKKERFSLILESASTNQTSMYLCASRFHYEQYFGPGTRLTVT.

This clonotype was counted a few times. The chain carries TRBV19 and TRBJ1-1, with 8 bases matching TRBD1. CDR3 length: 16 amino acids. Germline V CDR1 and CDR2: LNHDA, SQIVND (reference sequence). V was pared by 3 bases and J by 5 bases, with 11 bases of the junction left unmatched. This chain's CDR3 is CASSIGAPDRGTEAFF. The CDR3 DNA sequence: TGTGCCAGTAGTATTGGAGCACCAGACAGGGGAACTGAAGCTTTCTTT.

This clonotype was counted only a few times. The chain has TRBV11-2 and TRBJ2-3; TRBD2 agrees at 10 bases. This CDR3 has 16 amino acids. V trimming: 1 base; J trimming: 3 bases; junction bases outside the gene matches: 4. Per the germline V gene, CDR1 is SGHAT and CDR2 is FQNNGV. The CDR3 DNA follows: TGTGCCAGCAGCTTAGGAGCGGGGGGGACGACAGATACGCAGTATTTT. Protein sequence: CASSLGAGGTTDTQYF.

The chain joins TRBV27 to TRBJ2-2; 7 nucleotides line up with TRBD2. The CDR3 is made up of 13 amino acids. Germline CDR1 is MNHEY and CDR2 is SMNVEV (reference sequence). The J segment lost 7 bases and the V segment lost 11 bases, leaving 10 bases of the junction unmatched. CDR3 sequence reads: CAGRDYVSGELFF. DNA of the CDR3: TGTGCCGGCCGGGACTACGTAAGCGGGGAGCTGTTTTTT.

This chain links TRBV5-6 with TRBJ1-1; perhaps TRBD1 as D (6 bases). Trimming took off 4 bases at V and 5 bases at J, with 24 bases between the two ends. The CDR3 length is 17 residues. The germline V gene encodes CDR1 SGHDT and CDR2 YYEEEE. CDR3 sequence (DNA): TGTGCCAGCAGCCCGGTCTCCGGGACAAAAGTCGGGACTGAAGCTTTCTTT. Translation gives CASSPVSGTKVGTEAFF.

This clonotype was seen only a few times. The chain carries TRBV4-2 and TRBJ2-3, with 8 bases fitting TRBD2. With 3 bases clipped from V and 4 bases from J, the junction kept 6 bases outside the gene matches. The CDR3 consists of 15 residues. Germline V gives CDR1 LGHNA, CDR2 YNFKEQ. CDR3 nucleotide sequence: TGTGCCAGCAGCCAGGGACTAGTTCGCGCAGATACGCAGTATTTT. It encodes CASSQGLVRADTQYF.

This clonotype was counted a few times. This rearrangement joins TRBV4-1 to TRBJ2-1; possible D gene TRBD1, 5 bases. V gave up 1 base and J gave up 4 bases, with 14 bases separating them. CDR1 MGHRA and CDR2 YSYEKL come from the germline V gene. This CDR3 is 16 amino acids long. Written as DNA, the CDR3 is TGCGCCAGCAGCCAAGCTTTAAGGGGCGCTTACAATGAGCAGTTCTTC. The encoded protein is CASSQALRGAYNEQFF.

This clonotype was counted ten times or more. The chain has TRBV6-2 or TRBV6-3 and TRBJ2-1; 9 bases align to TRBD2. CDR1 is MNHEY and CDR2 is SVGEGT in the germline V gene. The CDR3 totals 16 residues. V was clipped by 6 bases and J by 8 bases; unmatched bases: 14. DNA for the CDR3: TGTGCCAGCAGACCAGCAGGGAGCGGGGGGTCGGATGAGCAGTTCTTC. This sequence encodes CASRPAGSGGSDEQFF.

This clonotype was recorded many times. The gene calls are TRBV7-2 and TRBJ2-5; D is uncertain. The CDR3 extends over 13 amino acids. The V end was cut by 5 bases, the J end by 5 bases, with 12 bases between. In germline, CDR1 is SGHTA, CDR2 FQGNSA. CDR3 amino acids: CASSQQFRETQYF. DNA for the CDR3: TGTGCCAGCAGCCAACAGTTTAGGGAGACCCAGTACTTC.